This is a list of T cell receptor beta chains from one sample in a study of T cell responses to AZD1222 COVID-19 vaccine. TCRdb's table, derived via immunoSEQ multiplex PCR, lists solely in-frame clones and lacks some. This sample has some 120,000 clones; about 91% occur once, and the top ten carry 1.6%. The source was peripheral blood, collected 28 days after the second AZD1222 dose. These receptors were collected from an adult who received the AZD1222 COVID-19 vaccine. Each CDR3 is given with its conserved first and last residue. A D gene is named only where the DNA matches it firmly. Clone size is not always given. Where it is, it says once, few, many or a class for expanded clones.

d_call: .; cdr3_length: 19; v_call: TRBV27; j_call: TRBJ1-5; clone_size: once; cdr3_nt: TGTGCCAGCAGTTTATCGTTGGTGGGGGGCGGGGAGGGCAATCAGCCCCAGCATTTT; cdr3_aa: CASSLSLVGGGEGNQPQHF
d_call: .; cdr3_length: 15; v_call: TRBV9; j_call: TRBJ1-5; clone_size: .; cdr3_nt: TGTGCCAGCAGCTTCAGGTTTAGCAGCAATCAGCCCCAGCATTTT; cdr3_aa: CASSFRFSSNQPQHF
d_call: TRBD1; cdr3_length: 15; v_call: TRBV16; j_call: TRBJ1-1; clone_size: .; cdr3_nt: TGTGCCAGCAGCGTCTTGGGACAGGGGGCCACTGAAGCTTTCTTT; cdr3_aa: CASSVLGQGATEAFF
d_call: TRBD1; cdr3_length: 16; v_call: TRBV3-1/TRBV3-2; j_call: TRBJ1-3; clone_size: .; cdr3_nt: TGTGCCAGCAGCCAACTGACAGGGCGAGCTGGAAACACCATATATTTT; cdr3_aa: CASSQLTGRAGNTIYF
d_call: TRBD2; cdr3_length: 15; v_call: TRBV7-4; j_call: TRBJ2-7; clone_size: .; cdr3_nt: TGTGCCAGCAGCTTAGGGCGGGAGGGCCCCCACGAGCAGTACTTC; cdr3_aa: CASSLGREGPHEQYF
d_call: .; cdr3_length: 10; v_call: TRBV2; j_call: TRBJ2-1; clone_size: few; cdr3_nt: TGTGCCAGCGGCGGGACAGAGCCGTTCTTC; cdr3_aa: CASGGTEPFF
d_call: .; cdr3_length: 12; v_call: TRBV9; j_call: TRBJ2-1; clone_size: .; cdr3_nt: TGTGCCAGCAGCGTAGTTCCGGGGGAGCAGTTCTTC; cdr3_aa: CASSVVPGEQFF
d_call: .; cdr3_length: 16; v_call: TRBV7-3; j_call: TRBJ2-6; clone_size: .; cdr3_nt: TGTGCCAGCAGCTTAGGAGGGAGCTCTGGGGCCAACGTCCTGACTTTC; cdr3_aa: CASSLGGSSGANVLTF
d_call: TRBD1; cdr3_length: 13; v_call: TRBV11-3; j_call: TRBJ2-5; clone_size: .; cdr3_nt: TGTGCCAGCTCTGGTGGGACAGGAGAGACCCAGTACTTC; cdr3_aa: CASSGGTGETQYF
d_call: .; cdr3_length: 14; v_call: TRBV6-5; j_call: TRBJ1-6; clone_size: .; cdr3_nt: TGTGCCAGCAGCGGACTGATCTATAATTCACCCCTCCACTTT; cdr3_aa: CASSGLIYNSPLHF
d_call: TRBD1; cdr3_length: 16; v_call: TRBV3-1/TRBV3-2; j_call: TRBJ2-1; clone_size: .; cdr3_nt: TGTGCCAGCAGCCAAGACAGGGGGAGCTCCTACAATGAGCAGTTCTTC; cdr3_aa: CASSQDRGSSYNEQFF
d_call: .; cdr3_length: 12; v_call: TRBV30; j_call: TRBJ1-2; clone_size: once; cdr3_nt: TGTGCCTGGAGTGTCTCGGGAGGAGGCTACACCTTC; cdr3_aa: CAWSVSGGGYTF
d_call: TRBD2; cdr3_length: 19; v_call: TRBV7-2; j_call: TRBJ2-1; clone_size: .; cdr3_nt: TGTGCCAGCAGCTTTAGACTAGCGGGAGGGTTAAGCTCCTACAATGAGCAGTTCTTC; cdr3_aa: CASSFRLAGGLSSYNEQFF
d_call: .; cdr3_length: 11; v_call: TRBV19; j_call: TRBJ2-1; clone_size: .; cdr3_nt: TGTGCCAGTAGTATCCGCGATGAGCAGTTCTTC; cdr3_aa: CASSIRDEQFF
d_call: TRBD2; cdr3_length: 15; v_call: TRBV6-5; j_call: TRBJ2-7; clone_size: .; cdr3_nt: TGTGCCAGCAGCCCCTGGCTAGCGGGAGGCCAAGAGCAGTACTTC; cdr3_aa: CASSPWLAGGQEQYF
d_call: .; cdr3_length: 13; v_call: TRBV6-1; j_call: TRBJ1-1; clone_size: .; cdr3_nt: TGTGCCAGCAGTGAAATAGGTGACACTGAAGCTTTCTTT; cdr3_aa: CASSEIGDTEAFF